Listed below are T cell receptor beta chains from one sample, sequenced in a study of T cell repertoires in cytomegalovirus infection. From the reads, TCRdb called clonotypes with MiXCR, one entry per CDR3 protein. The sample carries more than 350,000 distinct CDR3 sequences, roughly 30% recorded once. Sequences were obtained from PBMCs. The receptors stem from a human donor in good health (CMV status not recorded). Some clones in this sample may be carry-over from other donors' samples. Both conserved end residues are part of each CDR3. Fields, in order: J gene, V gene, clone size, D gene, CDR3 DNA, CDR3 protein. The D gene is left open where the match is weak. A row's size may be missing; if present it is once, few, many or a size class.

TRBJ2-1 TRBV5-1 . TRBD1 TGCGCCAGCAGTATGACAGGGGGCAATGAGCAGTTCTTC CASSMTGGNEQFF
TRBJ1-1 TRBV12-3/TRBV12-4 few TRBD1 TGTGCCAGCAGTTCCGGACAGGGTGTTATAGACACTGAAGCTTTCTTT CASSSGQGVIDTEAFF
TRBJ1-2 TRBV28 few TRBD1 TGTGCCAGCAGCCCTCCGACAGGGGGCGCTTATGGCTACACCTTC CASSPPTGGAYGYTF
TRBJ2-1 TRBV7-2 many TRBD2 TGTGCCAGCAGCTTAGAGCGGGGGTACAATGAGCAGTTCTTC CASSLERGYNEQFF
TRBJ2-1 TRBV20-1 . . TGCAGTGCTAGAAATAACAATGAGCAGTTCTTC CSARNNNEQFF
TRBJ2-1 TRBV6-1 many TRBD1 TGTGCCAGCAGTGGAACCGGGACAGGCCCTAATGAGCAGTTCTTC CASSGTGTGPNEQFF
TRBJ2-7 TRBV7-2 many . TGTGCCAGCAGCTTAGTGGGCGACGCTCCCTACGAGCAGTACTTC CASSLVGDAPYEQYF
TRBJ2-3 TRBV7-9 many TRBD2 TGTGCCAGCAACACCGCACGACTAGCCGCAGATACGCAGTATTTT CASNTARLAADTQYF
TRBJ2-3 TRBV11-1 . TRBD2 TGTGCCAGCAGCTTACGGGCTAGCGGGGGGTACACAGATACGCAGTATTTT CASSLRASGGYTDTQYF
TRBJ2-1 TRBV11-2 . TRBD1 TGTGCCAGCAGCTTACCCGGGACAGGGACCTACAATGAGCAGTTCTTC CASSLPGTGTYNEQFF
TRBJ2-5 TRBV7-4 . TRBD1 TGTGCCAGCAGCCTGGGACAGGGAGTAGAGACCCAGTACTTC CASSLGQGVETQYF
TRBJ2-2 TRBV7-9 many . TGTGCCAGCCCCCCCCGGGGCACAACGAACACCGGGGAGCTGTTTTTT CASPPRGTTNTGELFF
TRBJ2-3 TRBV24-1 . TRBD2 TGTGCCACCAGTGATTTTACTAGCGGGGGGGCCAAGTCGCAGTATTTT CATSDFTSGGAKSQYF
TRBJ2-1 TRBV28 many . TGTGCCAGCAGTTTCATTTCCTACAATGAGCAGTTCTTC CASSFISYNEQFF
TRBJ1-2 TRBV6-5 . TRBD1 TGTGCCAGCAGTGAAACAGGGGGTTGGGACTATGGCTACACCTTC CASSETGGWDYGYTF
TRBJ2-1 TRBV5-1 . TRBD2 TGCGCCAGCAGCCCCCTGACTAGCGGGTTGGCATTGAATCAGCAGTTCTTC CASSPLTSGLALNQQFF
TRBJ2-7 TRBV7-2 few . TGTGCCAGCAGTTACGGGACGGGGACCCTCGAGCAGTACTTC CASSYGTGTLEQYF
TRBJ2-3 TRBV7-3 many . TGTGCCAGCAGCTTAGGGCCCGGCACAGATACGCAGTATTTT CASSLGPGTDTQYF
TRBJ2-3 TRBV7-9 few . TGTGCCAGCAGGCCCCCTGGGGGGCGGGCAGATACGCAGTATTTT CASRPPGGRADTQYF
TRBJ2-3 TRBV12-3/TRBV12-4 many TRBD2 TGTGCCAGCAGCTCCAGCGGGGGGACAGATACGCAGTATTTT CASSSSGGTDTQYF
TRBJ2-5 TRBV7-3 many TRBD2 TGTGCCAGCAGCCCCGGACTAGCGACATCTCAAGAGACCCAGTACTTC CASSPGLATSQETQYF
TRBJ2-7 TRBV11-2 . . TGTGCCAGCAGCTTAGTGGGTAGGGTCGGCCAAACCTACGAGCAGTACTTC CASSLVGRVGQTYEQYF
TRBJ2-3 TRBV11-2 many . TGTGCCAGCAGCTTACCGGGGGAGGAAGATACGCAGTATTTT CASSLPGEEDTQYF
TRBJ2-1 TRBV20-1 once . TGCAGTGGCGGGGACCCGCGCTCGTATGAGCAGTTCTTC CSGGDPRSYEQFF
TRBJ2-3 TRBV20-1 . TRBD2 TGCAGTGCTAGAGATCCCAGCGGGGGGGCAGATACGCAGTATTTT CSARDPSGGADTQYF
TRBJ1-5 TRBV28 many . TGTGCCAGCAGTGAAAGCGGCAGTCGTAATCAGCCCCAGCATTTT CASSESGSRNQPQHF
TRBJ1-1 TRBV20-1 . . TGCAGTGCTAGTTGGGGAATAGGGGCGAAGACTGAAGCTTTCTTT CSASWGIGAKTEAFF
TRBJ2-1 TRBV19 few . TGTGCCAGTAGTATAGGAGGTAGCGGCTACAATGAGCAGTTCTTC CASSIGGSGYNEQFF
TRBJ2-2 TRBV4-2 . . TGTGCCAGCAGCCAAGCTATACTACAGGGTGAGAACACCGGGGAGCTGTTTTTT CASSQAILQGENTGELFF
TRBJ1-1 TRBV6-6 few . TGTGCCAGCAGTTACAAACCGGACACTGAAGCTTTCTTT CASSYKPDTEAFF
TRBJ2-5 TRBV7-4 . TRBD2 TGTGCCACCGAACCGGGGGGGCTGGTCCACGGAGAGACCCAGTACTTC CATEPGGLVHGETQYF
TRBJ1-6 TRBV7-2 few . TGTGCCAGCAGCTTAGCCCCGGGGTCACCCCTCCACTTT CASSLAPGSPLHF
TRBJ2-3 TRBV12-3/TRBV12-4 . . TGTGCCAGCAGGGAGGTGGGCCACACAGATACGCAGTATTTT CASREVGHTDTQYF
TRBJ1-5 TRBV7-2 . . TGTGCCAGCAGCTTAGGTGGGCGGGAAGGTCAGCCCCAGCATTTT CASSLGGREGQPQHF
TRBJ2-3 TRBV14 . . TGTGCCAGCAGCCTCGGGCTGGGGGCATCAGCGCGCACAGATACGCAGTATTTT CASSLGLGASARTDTQYF
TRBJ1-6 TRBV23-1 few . TGCGCCAGCCTTTGGGCAGGGGTATCACCCCTCCACTTT CASLWAGVSPLHF
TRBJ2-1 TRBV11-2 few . TGTGCCAGCAGCCCGAACCGATATGAGCAGTTCTTC CASSPNRYEQFF
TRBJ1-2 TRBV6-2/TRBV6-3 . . TGTGCCAGCATCCCCGACTCTACAGCGAGGGGCTACACCTTC CASIPDSTARGYTF
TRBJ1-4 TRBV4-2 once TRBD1 TGTGCCAGCGGGTTCAGGACAGGGTCTGAAAAACTGTTTTTT CASGFRTGSEKLFF
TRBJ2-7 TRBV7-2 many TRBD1 TGTGCCAGCAAGATGACAGGGGGCGTGATCGGGGGCTACGAGCAGTACTTC CASKMTGGVIGGYEQYF
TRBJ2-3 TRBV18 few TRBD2 TGTGCCAGCTCACCACAGGCGGGGGGAGCAGATACGCAGTATTTT CASSPQAGGADTQYF
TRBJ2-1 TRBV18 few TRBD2 TGTGCCAGCTCACCTGCTAGCGGTACTACAATTGAGCAGTTCTTC CASSPASGTTIEQFF